This is a list of T cell receptor beta chains from one sample in a study of graft-versus-host responses after intestinal transplantation. Produced via immunoSEQ multiplex PCR; TCRdb's table is partial and in-frame only. Of approximately 46,000 clones in the sample, roughly 84% were seen once. No cognate antigen is known for these TCRs. The input for sequencing was unstimulated CD4+ T cells sorted from spleen or lymph node cells, taken before transplant. The receptors come from a human donor who was the organ donor for an intestinal transplant. CDR3s include the opening cysteine and the closing phenylalanine or tryptophan. The order of the fields is CDR3 DNA, CDR3 protein, J gene, clone size, D gene, V gene. D genes are given only for firm matches. The size of a clone is reported for some rows only, either as once, few or many, or as a class for expanded clones.

CDR3 DNA: TGTGCCAGCAGTAAACTAGAAGGTACGCAGTATTTT
CDR3 protein: CASSKLEGTQYF
J gene: TRBJ2-3
clone size: NA
D gene: NA
V gene: TRBV2

CDR3 DNA: TGTGCCAGCAGCTTCGAACTAGCGGGGGTGGCAGATACGCAGTATTTT
CDR3 protein: CASSFELAGVADTQYF
J gene: TRBJ2-3
clone size: NA
D gene: TRBD2
V gene: TRBV7-6

CDR3 DNA: TGTGCCAGCAGCACGGGGGGCGGGCTGACCCAGTACTTC
CDR3 protein: CASSTGGGLTQYF
J gene: TRBJ2-5
clone size: once
D gene: NA
V gene: TRBV5-8

CDR3 DNA: TGTGCCAGCAGCATAGGGGACAGTTGGGATACGCAGTATTTT
CDR3 protein: CASSIGDSWDTQYF
J gene: TRBJ2-3
clone size: NA
D gene: TRBD1
V gene: TRBV5-4

CDR3 DNA: TGTGCCAGCAGCCCCAGGTCCGGACTAGCGGTCTACGAGCAGTACTTC
CDR3 protein: CASSPRSGLAVYEQYF
J gene: TRBJ2-7
clone size: NA
D gene: TRBD2
V gene: TRBV7-2

CDR3 DNA: TGTGCCAGCAGCCCAAACAACACAGATACGCAGTATTTT
CDR3 protein: CASSPNNTDTQYF
J gene: TRBJ2-3
clone size: few
D gene: NA
V gene: TRBV5-4

CDR3 DNA: TGTGCCAGCAGCCAATTAGCGGGCAAATACAATGAGCAGTTCTTC
CDR3 protein: CASSQLAGKYNEQFF
J gene: TRBJ2-1
clone size: once
D gene: TRBD2
V gene: TRBV4-2

CDR3 DNA: TGTGCCAGCAGCTTAGTGCAGGGTCAGCCCCAGCATTTT
CDR3 protein: CASSLVQGQPQHF
J gene: TRBJ1-5
clone size: NA
D gene: NA
V gene: TRBV7-6

CDR3 DNA: TGTGCCAGCAGTGAAAAGCGGGAGTTTGATGAGCAGTTCTTC
CDR3 protein: CASSEKREFDEQFF
J gene: TRBJ2-1
clone size: NA
D gene: TRBD2
V gene: TRBV2

CDR3 DNA: TGTGCCAGCAGTTTATCGGGACAGACCCATTCACCCCTCCACTTT
CDR3 protein: CASSLSGQTHSPLHF
J gene: TRBJ1-6
clone size: NA
D gene: TRBD1
V gene: TRBV11-3

CDR3 DNA: TGTGCCAGCAGCCAAACTATCAGATATTCGAACACCGGGGAGCTGTTTTTT
CDR3 protein: CASSQTIRYSNTGELFF
J gene: TRBJ2-2
clone size: NA
D gene: NA
V gene: TRBV14

CDR3 DNA: TGTGCCAGCAGTGAAAGTTCTAGCGGGACCGGGGAGCTGTTTTTT
CDR3 protein: CASSESSSGTGELFF
J gene: TRBJ2-2
clone size: few
D gene: TRBD2
V gene: TRBV25-1

CDR3 DNA: TGCGCCAGCAGCCAAGTCCCGGGACAGGAAGTTTCACCCCTCCACTTT
CDR3 protein: CASSQVPGQEVSPLHF
J gene: TRBJ1-6
clone size: NA
D gene: TRBD1
V gene: TRBV4-1

CDR3 DNA: TGTGCCAGCACCGACAGGGCTTATGGCTACACCTTC
CDR3 protein: CASTDRAYGYTF
J gene: TRBJ1-2
clone size: NA
D gene: TRBD1
V gene: TRBV7-2

CDR3 DNA: TGTGCCAGCGCCCGGCGGGGCCCCTACGAGCAGTACTTC
CDR3 protein: CASARRGPYEQYF
J gene: TRBJ2-7
clone size: NA
D gene: NA
V gene: TRBV6-5

CDR3 DNA: TGTGCCAGCAGCTCGCAGACTAGCGGGGGAGCTACAGATACGCAGTATTTT
CDR3 protein: CASSSQTSGGATDTQYF
J gene: TRBJ2-3
clone size: NA
D gene: TRBD2
V gene: TRBV5-4

CDR3 DNA: TGTGCCAGCTCACCGGGGACTAATGAAAAACTGTTTTTT
CDR3 protein: CASSPGTNEKLFF
J gene: TRBJ1-4
clone size: NA
D gene: NA
V gene: TRBV18

CDR3 DNA: TGTGCCAGCAGCGTAAGAACAGGGGCTTCCAATGAGCAGTTCTTC
CDR3 protein: CASSVRTGASNEQFF
J gene: TRBJ2-1
clone size: few
D gene: TRBD1
V gene: TRBV9

CDR3 DNA: TGTGCCAGCAGTTTGGACAGCTCTAACTATGGCTACACCTTC
CDR3 protein: CASSLDSSNYGYTF
J gene: TRBJ1-2
clone size: once
D gene: NA
V gene: TRBV28

CDR3 DNA: TGTGCCAGCAGGGACAGGGGAGTCTATGGCTACACCTTC
CDR3 protein: CASRDRGVYGYTF
J gene: TRBJ1-2
clone size: NA
D gene: TRBD1
V gene: TRBV28